Listed here are 12 T cell receptor beta chains from one sample, sequenced in a study of CD8+ T cells in alopecia areata (dated by TCRdb to 2017 to 2018). The treatment or condition label of this sample denotes: oral pan-JAK inhibitor, 5-10 mg twice daily. Libraries came from the immunoSEQ multiplex PCR assay. To provide template for TCR sequencing, every sample had RNA extracted and reverse transcribed into cDNA. In TCRdb, the immuneACCESS table is reduced to in-frame sequences with V and J assigned. These tables do not hold every clone; where another copy was compared, an unresolved V gene accounts for under half, and the others remain unexplained. The sample yields around 300,000 clones; 60% were counted once. The ten top clones hold 0.9% to 0.95% of the sample. The starting material was CD4+ T cells sorted from blood, obtained at week 52, from a patient treated with tofacitinib. The receptor source for this set is a human donor with alopecia areata.

This clone has only a few counts. The chain carries TRBV19 and TRBJ1-5, with TRBD1 matching 7 bases. Trimming at V came to 2 bases and at J to 1 base, leaving 8 bases not matched to a gene. This CDR3 is 17 amino acids long. The V gene's germline CDR1 is LNHDA and CDR2 SQIVND (reference sequence). The CDR3: CASSILLTGVSNQPQHF. The DNA for the CDR3 is TGTGCCAGTAGTATACTTCTTACAGGGGTCAGCAATCAGCCCCAGCATTTT.

The chain recombines TRBV11-2 with TRBJ1-1; TRBD1 matches 10 bases. The junction had 10 bases not matched to a gene; V was cut back by 5 bases and J by 4 bases. The CDR3 has 16 amino acids. Germline V gene sequence: CDR1 SGHAT, CDR2 FQNNGV. CDR3 loop: CASSTTQRTGGTEAFF. The CDR3 nucleotides read TGTGCCAGCAGCACCACCCAAAGGACAGGGGGCACTGAAGCTTTCTTT.

This CDR3 is CASSVEEGDTYEQYF. CDR3 nucleotide sequence: TGTGCCAGCAGCGTAGAAGAAGGAGACACCTACGAGCAGTACTTC. The rearrangement links TRBV9 to TRBJ2-7; the D is unclear. V shed 0 bases and J shed 2 bases, with 12 bases lying between them. This CDR3 region has 15 residues. Germline-derived CDR1 and CDR2 are SGDLS and YYNGEE.

The sample holds a few counts of this clone. This rearrangement joins TRBV18 to TRBJ1-5, with D unresolved. The CDR3 has 16 residues. V was trimmed by 2 bases and J by 1 base, leaving 12 bases between them. Germline V CDR1 and CDR2: KGHSH, LQKENI. For the CDR3, the DNA is TGTGCCAGCTCACCAGAGGTGCGAGGGAGCAATCAGCCCCAGCATTTT. This translates into CASSPEVRGSNQPQHF.

The gene calls are TRBV13 and TRBJ1-6; the match to TRBD1 covers 10 bases. Germline values: CDR1 PRHDT, CDR2 FYEKMQ (reference sequence). V lost 1 base, J lost 8 bases, and 2 bases stayed unmatched. There are 15 residues in the CDR3. The CDR3 here is CASSLEGTGDSPLHF. The CDR3 bases are TGTGCCAGCAGCTTAGAAGGGACAGGGGATTCACCCCTCCACTTT.

The rearrangement links TRBV7-9 to TRBJ1-1; D unclear. The germline gives CDR1 SEHNR, CDR2 FQNEAQ (reference sequence). The CDR3 covers 15 residues. V was shortened by 1 base and J by 3 bases, with 12 bases between the two germline ends. The CDR3 region has the DNA TGTGCCAGCAGCTTAGGCCAATTGGGGTACACTGAAGCTTTCTTT. Amino acid sequence: CASSLGQLGYTEAFF.

This clone was found once. This chain links TRBV30 with TRBJ1-1, with 10 bases matching TRBD1. J gave up 5 bases and V 2 bases, and 8 bases lay outside the gene matches. The CDR3 contains 15 residues. Germline V CDR1 and CDR2: GTSNPN, SVGIG (reference sequence). The DNA for the CDR3 is TGTGCCTGGAGTCTCCGGGACAGGGGTGGGACTGAAGCTTTCTTT. This codes for CAWSLRDRGGTEAFF.

This chain joins TRBV5-6 and TRBJ1-5; D is uncertain. Germline-derived CDR1 and CDR2 are SGHDT and YYEEEE. The CDR3 runs 15 residues. Trimming took off 5 bases at V and 2 bases at J, with 14 bases between the two ends. Written as DNA, the CDR3 is TGTGCCAGCAGTGACTCCCGGAGGGGCAATCAGCCCCAGCATTTT. Protein: CASSDSRRGNQPQHF.

The chain is built from TRBV2 and TRBJ1-2; 8 nucleotides align to TRBD1. V lost 8 bases and J lost 10; bases outside the gene matches: 6. CDR3 size: 11 residues. Germline V lookup: CDR1 SNHLY, CDR2 FYNNEI. CDR3 bases: TGTGCCAGCGGGGAGGACAGGGACTACACCTTC. It specifies CASGEDRDYTF. The variable domain in full, with the rest retrieved from reference TRBV2 and TRBJ1-2, is EPEVTQTPSHQVTQMGQEVILRCVPISNHLYFYWYRQILGQKVEFLVSFYNNEISEKSEIFDDQFSVERPDGSNFTLKIRSTKLEDSAMYFCASGEDRDYTFGSGTRLTVV.

The chain joins TRBV27 to TRBJ2-6; 10 nucleotides agree with TRBD1. CDR3 size: 19 residues. Germline V lookup: CDR1 MNHEY, CDR2 SMNVEV (reference sequence). J lost 1 base, V lost 5 bases, and 11 bases had no gene match. CDR3 coding DNA: TGTGCCAGCAGTGGACCCGGACAGGGGGTCCCATCTGGGGCCAACGTCCTGACTTTC. Protein sequence: CASSGPGQGVPSGANVLTF.

This clone was observed a handful of times. CDR3 bases: TGTGCCAGCAATTCCTTCCGGGAAAATTCACCCCTCCACTTT. Protein: CASNSFRENSPLHF. The chain uses TRBV2 and TRBJ1-6; no clear D. The CDR3 is 14 residues long. Looked up from germline, CDR1 is SNHLY and CDR2 is FYNNEI. V was pared by 7 bases and J by 7 bases, with 14 bases between.

Remarks on this clone: A much larger clone sits a single nucleotide away, making a read error possible. The sample carries other DNA sequences with the same CDR3. This sequence joins TRBV7-9 and TRBJ2-3; TRBD2 is a possible D gene (5 bases). Trimming took off 2 bases at V and 0 bases at J, with 6 bases between the two ends. The CDR3 totals 14 residues. Germline loops: CDR1 SEHNR, CDR2 FQNEAQ (reference sequence). CDR3 in DNA: TGTGCCAGCAGCTTATCGGGGAGCACAGATACGCAGTATTTT. It specifies CASSLSGSTDTQYF.